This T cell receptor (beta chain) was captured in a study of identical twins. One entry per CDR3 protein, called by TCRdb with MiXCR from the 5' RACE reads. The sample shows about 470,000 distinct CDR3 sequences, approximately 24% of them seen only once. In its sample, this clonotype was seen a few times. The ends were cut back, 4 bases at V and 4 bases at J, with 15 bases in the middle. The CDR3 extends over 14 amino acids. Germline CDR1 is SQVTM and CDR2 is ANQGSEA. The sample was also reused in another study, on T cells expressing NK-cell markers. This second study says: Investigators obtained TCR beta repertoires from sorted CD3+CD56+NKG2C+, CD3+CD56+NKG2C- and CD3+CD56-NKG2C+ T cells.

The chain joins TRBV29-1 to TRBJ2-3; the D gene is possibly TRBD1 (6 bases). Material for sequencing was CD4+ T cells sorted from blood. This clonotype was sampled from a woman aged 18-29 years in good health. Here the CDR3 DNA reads TGCAGCGTTGGGAGCAGGGGAAGCTCAGATACGCAGTATTTT. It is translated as CSVGSRGSSDTQYF.